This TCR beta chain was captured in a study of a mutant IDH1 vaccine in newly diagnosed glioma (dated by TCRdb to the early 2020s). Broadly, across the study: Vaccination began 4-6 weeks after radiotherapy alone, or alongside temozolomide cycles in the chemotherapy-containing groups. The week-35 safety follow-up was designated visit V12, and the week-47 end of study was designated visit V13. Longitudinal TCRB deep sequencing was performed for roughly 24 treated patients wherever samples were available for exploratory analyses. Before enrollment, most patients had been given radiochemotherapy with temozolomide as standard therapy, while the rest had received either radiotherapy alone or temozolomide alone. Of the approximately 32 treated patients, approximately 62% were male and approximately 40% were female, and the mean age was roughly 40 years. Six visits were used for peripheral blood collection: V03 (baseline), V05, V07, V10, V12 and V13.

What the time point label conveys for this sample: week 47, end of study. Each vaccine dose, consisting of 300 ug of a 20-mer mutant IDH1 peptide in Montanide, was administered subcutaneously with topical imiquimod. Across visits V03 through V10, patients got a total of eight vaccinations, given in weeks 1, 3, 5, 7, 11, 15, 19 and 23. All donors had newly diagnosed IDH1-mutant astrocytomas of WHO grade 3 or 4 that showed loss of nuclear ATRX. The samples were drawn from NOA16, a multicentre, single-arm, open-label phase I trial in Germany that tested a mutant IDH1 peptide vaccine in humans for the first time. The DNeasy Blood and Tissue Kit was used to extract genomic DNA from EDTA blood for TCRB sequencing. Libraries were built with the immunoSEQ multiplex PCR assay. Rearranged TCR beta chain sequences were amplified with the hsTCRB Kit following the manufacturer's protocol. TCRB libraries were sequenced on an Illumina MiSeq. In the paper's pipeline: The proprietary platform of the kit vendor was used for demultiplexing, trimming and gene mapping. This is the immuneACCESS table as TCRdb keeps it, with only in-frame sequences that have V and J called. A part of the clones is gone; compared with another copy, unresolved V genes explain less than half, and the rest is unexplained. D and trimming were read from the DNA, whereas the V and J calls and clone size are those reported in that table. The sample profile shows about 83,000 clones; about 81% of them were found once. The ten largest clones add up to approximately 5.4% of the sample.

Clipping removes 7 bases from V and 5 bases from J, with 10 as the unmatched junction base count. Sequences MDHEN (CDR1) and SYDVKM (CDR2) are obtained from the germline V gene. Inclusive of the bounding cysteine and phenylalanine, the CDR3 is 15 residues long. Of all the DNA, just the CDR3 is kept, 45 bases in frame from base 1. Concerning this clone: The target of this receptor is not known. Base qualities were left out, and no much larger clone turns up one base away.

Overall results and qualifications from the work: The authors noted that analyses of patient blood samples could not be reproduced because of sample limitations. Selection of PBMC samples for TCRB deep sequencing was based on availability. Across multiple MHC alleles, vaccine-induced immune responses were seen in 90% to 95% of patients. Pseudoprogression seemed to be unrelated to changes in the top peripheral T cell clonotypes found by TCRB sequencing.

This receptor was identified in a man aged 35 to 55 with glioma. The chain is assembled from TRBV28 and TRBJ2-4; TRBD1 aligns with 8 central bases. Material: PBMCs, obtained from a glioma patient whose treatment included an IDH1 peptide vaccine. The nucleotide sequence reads TGTGCCAGCACCACGACAGGGGAGGCCCAAAACATTCAGTACTTC. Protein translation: CASTTTGEAQNIQYF.